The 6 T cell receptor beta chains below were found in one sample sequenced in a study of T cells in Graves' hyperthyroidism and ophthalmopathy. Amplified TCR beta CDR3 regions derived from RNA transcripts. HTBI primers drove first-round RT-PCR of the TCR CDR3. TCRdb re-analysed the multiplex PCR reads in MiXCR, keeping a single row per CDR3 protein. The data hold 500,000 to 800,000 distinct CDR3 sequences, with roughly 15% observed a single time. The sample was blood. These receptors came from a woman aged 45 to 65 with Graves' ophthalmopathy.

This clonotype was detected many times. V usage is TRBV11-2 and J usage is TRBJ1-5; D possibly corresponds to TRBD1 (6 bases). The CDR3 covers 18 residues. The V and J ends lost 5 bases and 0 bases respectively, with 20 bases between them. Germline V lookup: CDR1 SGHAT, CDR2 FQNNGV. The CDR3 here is CASSKGQSADNSNQPQHF. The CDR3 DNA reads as TGTGCCAGCAGCAAAGGACAGTCGGCAGATAATAGCAATCAGCCCCAGCATTTT. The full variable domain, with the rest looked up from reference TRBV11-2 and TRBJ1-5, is EAGVAQSPRYKIIEKRQSVAFWCNPISGHATLYWYQQILGQGPKLLIQFQNNGVVDDSQLPKDRFSAERLKGVDSTLKIQPAKLEDSAVYLCASSKGQSADNSNQPQHFGDGTRLSIL.

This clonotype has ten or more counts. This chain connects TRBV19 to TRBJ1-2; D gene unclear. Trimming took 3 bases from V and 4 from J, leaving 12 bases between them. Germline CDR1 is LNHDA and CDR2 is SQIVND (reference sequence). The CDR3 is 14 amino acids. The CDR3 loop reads CASSMSQASYGYTF. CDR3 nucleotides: TGTGCCAGTAGTATGTCGCAGGCTTCCTATGGCTACACCTTC.

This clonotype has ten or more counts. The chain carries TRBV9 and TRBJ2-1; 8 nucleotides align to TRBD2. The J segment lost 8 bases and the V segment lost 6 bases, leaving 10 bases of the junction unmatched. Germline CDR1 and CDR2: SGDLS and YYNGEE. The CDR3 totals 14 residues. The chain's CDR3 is CASTGGLVAYEQFF. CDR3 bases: TGTGCCAGCACCGGGGGACTAGTGGCCTATGAGCAGTTCTTC.

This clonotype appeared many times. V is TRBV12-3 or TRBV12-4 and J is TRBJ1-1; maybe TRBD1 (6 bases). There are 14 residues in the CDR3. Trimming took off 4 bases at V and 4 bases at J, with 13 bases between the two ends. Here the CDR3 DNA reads TGTGCCAGCAGTTGGGCTCAGGGGTTCACTGAAGCTTTCTTT. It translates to CASSWAQGFTEAFF.

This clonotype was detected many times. The CDR3: CATSDARGRIGYTF. CDR3 nucleotides: TGTGCCACCAGTGATGCCAGGGGAAGAATTGGCTACACCTTC. The chain employs TRBV24-1 and TRBJ1-2; a possible D gene is TRBD1 (6 bases). The V gene lost 3 bases and the J gene lost 7 bases, with 14 bases spanning the gap. The germline CDR1 and CDR2 sequences are KGHDR and SFDVKD. There are 14 residues in the CDR3.

CDR3 bases: TGCGCCAGCAGCCAAGACCACCTAGATACGCAGTATTTT. It specifies CASSQDHLDTQYF. The chain combines TRBV4-3 with TRBJ2-3; D is unclear. The CDR3 is 13 amino acids. Germline-derived CDR1 and CDR2 are LGHNA and YSLEER. Trimming cost V 0 bases and J 5 bases, with 6 bases left between them.